Listed below are T cell receptor beta chains from one sample, sequenced in a study of technical replicates of blood from a few donors. Sequencing used immunoSEQ multiplex PCR; TCRdb keeps in-frame clones, though not all of them. Among approximately 70,000 clones listed, 80% to 95% were seen once. Sequenced: PBMCs. These receptors came from a human donor in good health. Some clones in this sample may be carry-over from other donors' samples. The CDR3 runs from the conserved cysteine through the conserved F or W. The D gene is left open where the match is weak. The size field is filled for only some rows; it gives once, few, many or a size class.

clone_size d_call j_call v_call cdr3_aa cdr3_nt
NA NA TRBJ2-7 TRBV9 CASSVGQGWYEQYF TGTGCCAGCAGCGTAGGGCAGGGGTGGTACGAGCAGTACTTC
NA TRBD1 TRBJ1-2 TRBV29-1 CSVYPGQDYGYTF TGCAGCGTTTATCCGGGACAGGACTATGGCTACACCTTC
NA NA TRBJ1-5 TRBV2 CASTPRGGQFGQPQHF TGTGCCAGCACCCCAAGGGGGGGTCAGTTCGGTCAGCCCCAGCATTTT
NA TRBD1 TRBJ2-3 TRBV19 CASSDPPGTGFTDTQYF TGTGCCAGTAGTGATCCCCCCGGGACAGGCTTCACAGATACGCAGTATTTT
NA NA TRBJ1-1 TRBV7-3 CASSSTGNTEAFF TGTGCCAGCAGCTCCACAGGGAACACTGAAGCTTTCTTT
NA NA TRBJ1-6 TRBV12-2 CASRLERNRGNSPLHF TGTGCAAGTCGCTTAGAGAGGAACAGGGGGAATTCACCCCTCCACTTT
NA NA TRBJ1-5 TRBV5-8 CASDKGSQPQHF TGTGCCAGCGATAAGGGGTCCCAGCCCCAGCATTTT
few NA TRBJ2-1 TRBV4-2 CASSQGQYNEQFF TGTGCCAGCAGCCAGGGACAATACAATGAGCAGTTCTTC
NA NA TRBJ1-5 TRBV5-6 CASSLRGYSNQPQHF TGTGCCAGCAGCTTGAGAGGGTATAGCAATCAGCCCCAGCATTTT
NA TRBD1 TRBJ2-5 TRBV7-6 CASSLARAGGGKETQYF TGTGCCAGCAGCTTAGCGCGGGCAGGGGGCGGGAAAGAGACCCAGTACTTC
NA NA TRBJ1-2 TRBV19 CASSIQAGVGGYTF TGTGCCAGTAGTATCCAGGCAGGGGTAGGAGGCTACACCTTC
NA TRBD1 TRBJ2-6 TRBV15 CATSRATPGQALPGANVLTF TGTGCCACCAGCAGAGCTACACCGGGACAGGCCCTCCCGGGGGCCAACGTCCTGACTTTC
NA NA TRBJ1-1 TRBV14 CASSPLDWPNTEAFF TGTGCCAGCAGTCCGCTGGACTGGCCAAACACTGAAGCTTTCTTT
NA TRBD1 TRBJ1-6 TRBV6-4 CASSDQGQGRSPLHF TGTGCCAGCAGTGACCAAGGACAGGGTCGCTCACCCCTCCACTTT
NA NA TRBJ2-5 TRBV14 CASSQYRTVQETQYF TGTGCCAGCAGCCAATACCGGACAGTCCAAGAGACCCAGTACTTC
NA NA TRBJ1-3 TRBV10-3 CATRGDSREYTGNTIYF TGTGCCACCAGAGGGGACTCCCGAGAGTACACTGGAAACACCATATATTTT
NA NA TRBJ1-1 TRBV4-1 CASSQGSRDTEAFF TGCGCCAGCAGCCAGGGTAGCCGGGACACTGAAGCTTTCTTT
NA NA TRBJ1-3 TRBV19 CASSTRTGNTIYF TGTGCCAGTAGTACCCGGACAGGAAACACCATATATTTT
NA TRBD2 TRBJ2-7 TRBV6-5 CASSPPSGRAYEQYF TGTGCCAGCAGCCCCCCTAGCGGGAGGGCCTACGAGCAGTACTTC
NA TRBD1 TRBJ2-5 TRBV7-9 CASSSGQGWETQYF TGTGCCAGCAGCTCCGGACAGGGTTGGGAGACCCAGTACTTC
NA TRBD2 TRBJ2-3 TRBV14 CASSRAGVTTDTQYF TGTGCCAGCAGCAGAGCGGGAGTGACGACAGATACGCAGTATTTT
NA NA TRBJ2-7 TRBV11-2 CASSRPGWSSSYEQYF TGTGCCAGCAGCCGTCCGGGATGGTCTAGCTCCTACGAGCAGTACTTC
NA NA TRBJ1-6 TRBV6-5 CASSKDGGSPPLHF TGTGCCAGCAGTAAGGACGGGGGAAGTCCACCCCTCCACTTT
NA NA TRBJ2-7 TRBV7-9 CASSEELATTYHEQYF TGTGCCAGCAGCGAAGAGCTCGCGACTACTTACCACGAGCAGTACTTC
NA TRBD2 TRBJ2-7 TRBV4-3 CASSQGLAGSYEQYF TGCGCCAGCAGCCAAGGGCTAGCGGGGTCCTACGAGCAGTACTTC
NA NA TRBJ1-1 TRBV19 CASTPGVNTEAFF TGTGCCAGCACTCCGGGAGTGAACACTGAAGCTTTCTTT